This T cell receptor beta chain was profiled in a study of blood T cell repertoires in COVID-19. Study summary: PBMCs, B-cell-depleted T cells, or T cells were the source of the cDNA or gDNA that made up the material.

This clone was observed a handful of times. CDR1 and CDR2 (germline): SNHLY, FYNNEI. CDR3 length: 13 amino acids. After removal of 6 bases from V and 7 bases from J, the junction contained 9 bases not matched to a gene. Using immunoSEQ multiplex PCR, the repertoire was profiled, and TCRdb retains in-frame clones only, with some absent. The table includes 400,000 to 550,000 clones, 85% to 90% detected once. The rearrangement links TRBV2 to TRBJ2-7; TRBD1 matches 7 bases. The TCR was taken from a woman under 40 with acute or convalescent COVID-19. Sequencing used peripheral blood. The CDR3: CASRRQGLGEQYF. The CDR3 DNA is TGTGCCAGCAGGCGACAGGGTCTGGGAGAGCAGTACTTC. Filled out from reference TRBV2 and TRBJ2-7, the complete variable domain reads EPEVTQTPSHQVTQMGQEVILRCVPISNHLYFYWYRQILGQKVEFLVSFYNNEISEKSEIFDDQFSVERPDGSNFTLKIRSTKLEDSAMYFCASRRQGLGEQYFGPGTRLTVT.